The TCR beta chain described here comes from a study of blood T cell repertoires in COVID-19. Study-level information: Researchers got acute and convalescent COVID-19 samples from the United States, Italy and Spain.

In the original analysis: Cell counts per sample came from amplifying reference gene primers. Only in-frame clones appear in the TCRdb table, and some are missing; sequencing was by immunoSEQ multiplex PCR. V, J and clone size were drawn from that table, and D and trimming were deduced from the DNA. The sample contains hundreds of thousands of clones, roughly 90% of which appear only once. Seattle patients were enrolled during active infection and followed longitudinally. This CDR3 region has 15 residues. V trimming: 3 bases; J trimming: 3 bases; junction bases outside the gene matches: 3. Germline CDR1 KGHSH, CDR2 LQKENI.

Sequencing used peripheral blood. This chain joins TRBV18 and TRBJ2-2; 8 bases agree with TRBD1. This TCR was recovered from a man aged 18 to 29 with COVID-19, enrolled during active disease. CDR3 coding DNA: TGTGCCAGCTCACCCGTGGGACAGGACACCGGGGAGCTGTTTTTT. This codes for CASSPVGQDTGELFF.